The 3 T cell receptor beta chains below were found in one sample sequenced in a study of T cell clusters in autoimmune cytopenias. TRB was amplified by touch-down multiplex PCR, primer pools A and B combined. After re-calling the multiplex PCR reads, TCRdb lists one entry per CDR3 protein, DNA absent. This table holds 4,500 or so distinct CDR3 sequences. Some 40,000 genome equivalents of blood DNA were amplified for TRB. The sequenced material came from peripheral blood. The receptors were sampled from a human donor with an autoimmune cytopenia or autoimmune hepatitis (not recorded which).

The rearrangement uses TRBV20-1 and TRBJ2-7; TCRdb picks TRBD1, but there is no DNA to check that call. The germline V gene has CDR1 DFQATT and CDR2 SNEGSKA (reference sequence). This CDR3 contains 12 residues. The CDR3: CSARRGGREQYF.

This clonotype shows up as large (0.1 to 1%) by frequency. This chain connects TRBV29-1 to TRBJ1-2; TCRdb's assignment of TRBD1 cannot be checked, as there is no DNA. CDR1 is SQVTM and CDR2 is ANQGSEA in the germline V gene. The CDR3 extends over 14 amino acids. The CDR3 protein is CSANHPGPNYGYTF.

The CDR3 here is CASSLGTGPGNQPQHF. This rearrangement joins TRBV7-6 to TRBJ1-5; the D call from TCRdb, TRBD1, cannot be confirmed without DNA. Per the germline V gene, CDR1 is SGHVS and CDR2 is FNYEAQ. The CDR3 length is 16 residues.